This T cell receptor (beta chain) emerged from a study of CD8+CD57+ T cells in acquired aplastic anemia. Study-wide points: Nearly 30 was the count of CD8+ CDR3 sequences that patients shared with controls.

This clonotype was observed a handful of times. Its antigen remains unknown. This may arise from a read error, as a much more abundant clone is one base away. The use of genomic DNA as template underpinned the TCR beta VDJ and CDR3 profiling. A single record per CDR3 protein comes from TCRdb applying MiXCR to the reads. The sample shows 200,000 to 250,000 distinct CDR3 sequences, 30% to 40% of them seen only once. Per germline, CDR1 DFQATT and CDR2 SNEGSKA (reference sequence). V lost 5 bases and J lost 4, with 21 bases in between. The CDR3 is 16 residues long. The chain has TRBV20-1 and TRBJ2-1, with D possibly matching TRBD2 (5 bases). This clonotype was sampled from a human donor in good health, serving as a control. The sequenced sample consisted of sorted CD4+, CD8+, or CD8+CD57+ T cells (not recorded which) from PBMCs. The CDR3 DNA sequence: TGCAGTGCTGGAGGTCTAGAACAAGGTGTGTACAATGAGCAGTTCTTC. Translating it yields CSAGGLEQGVYNEQFF.